The present T cell receptor (beta chain) was sequenced within a study of cytomegalovirus exposure and HLA in healthy donors. As concerns this clone: The antigen is undetermined.

Primers: 60 Vbeta forward and 13 Jbeta reverse. TCRdb's copy holds only in-frame clones and misses some; the assay was immunoSEQ multiplex PCR. The table records approximately 100,000 clones, about 74% of them present only once. General study findings and limits: Confirmation in vitro established that three CMV-associated chains were specific for CMV antigens.

Sequences were obtained from PBMCs. This receptor was taken from a man aged 55 to 70 in good health and CMV-seropositive.

CDR3: CASSQDRGFGQPQHF. The CDR3 region has the DNA TGCGCCAGCAGCCAAGATAGGGGGTTTGGTCAGCCCCAGCATTTT. This sequence joins TRBV4-3 and TRBJ1-5; maybe TRBD1 (6 bases). Trimming took off 0 bases at V and 6 bases at J, with 12 bases between the two ends. CDR3 length: 15 amino acids. Germline-derived CDR1 and CDR2 are LGHNA and YSLEER.